These T cell receptor beta chains were read from a single sample in a study of cytomegalovirus exposure and HLA in healthy donors. Using immunoSEQ multiplex PCR, the repertoire was profiled, and TCRdb retains in-frame clones only, with some absent. The sample has approximately 120,000 clones, roughly 70% seen once; the top ten hold approximately 5.5%. The sample was PBMCs. The receptors were gathered from a woman aged 70-85 years in good health and CMV-seropositive. CDR3s include the opening cysteine and the closing phenylalanine or tryptophan. A D gene is named only where the DNA matches it firmly.

d_call: TRBD1
v_call: TRBV7-9
cdr3_aa: CASSPVGQGIYEQYF

d_call: .
v_call: TRBV19
cdr3_aa: CASSPWGHWDTEAFF

d_call: TRBD1
v_call: TRBV5-4
cdr3_aa: CASSGQGAYGYTF

d_call: .
v_call: TRBV5-6
cdr3_aa: CASSLSGDYEQYF

d_call: .
v_call: TRBV7-2
cdr3_aa: CASSLEIAWEQFF

d_call: TRBD1
v_call: TRBV7-8
cdr3_aa: CASSLGSGGQAFF

d_call: TRBD2
v_call: TRBV7-2
cdr3_aa: CASSDSGGALEQFF

d_call: .
v_call: TRBV6-5
cdr3_aa: CASSYSGPGGMAEAFF

d_call: .
v_call: TRBV5-1
cdr3_aa: CASKAAPASYEQYF

d_call: .
v_call: TRBV7-9
cdr3_aa: CASSIEAGELFF

d_call: TRBD2
v_call: TRBV7-8
cdr3_aa: CASSFTISSGGELETQYF

d_call: .
v_call: TRBV14
cdr3_aa: CASSQENGRTGYTF

d_call: .
v_call: TRBV4-1
cdr3_aa: CASSQEAGFPYGYTF

d_call: TRBD2
v_call: TRBV7-9
cdr3_aa: CSSSLGGALPYF

d_call: .
v_call: TRBV2
cdr3_aa: CASSDGLMGGGGEKLFF

d_call: TRBD1
v_call: TRBV6-6
cdr3_aa: CASSRPGTGEDQPQHF

d_call: TRBD2
v_call: TRBV2
cdr3_aa: CASSGGGSYEQYF

d_call: TRBD2
v_call: TRBV30
cdr3_aa: CAWSRDGGNTDTQYF

d_call: .
v_call: TRBV25-1
cdr3_aa: CASRGDRVEDEKLFF

d_call: TRBD2
v_call: TRBV7-2
cdr3_aa: CASSPGTSGNQETQYF

d_call: TRBD1
v_call: TRBV30
cdr3_aa: CAWSPRQGHNQPQHF

d_call: .
v_call: TRBV5-1
cdr3_aa: CASSLGPGGNTEAFF

d_call: .
v_call: TRBV30
cdr3_aa: CAWSVGGGSYEQYF

d_call: TRBD1
v_call: TRBV30
cdr3_aa: CAWRGTGARVETEAFF

d_call: TRBD1
v_call: TRBV9
cdr3_aa: CASSPPGQGIEQFF

d_call: .
v_call: TRBV19
cdr3_aa: CASSSGVNTEAFF

d_call: .
v_call: TRBV6-6
cdr3_aa: CASSSQTLFGYTF